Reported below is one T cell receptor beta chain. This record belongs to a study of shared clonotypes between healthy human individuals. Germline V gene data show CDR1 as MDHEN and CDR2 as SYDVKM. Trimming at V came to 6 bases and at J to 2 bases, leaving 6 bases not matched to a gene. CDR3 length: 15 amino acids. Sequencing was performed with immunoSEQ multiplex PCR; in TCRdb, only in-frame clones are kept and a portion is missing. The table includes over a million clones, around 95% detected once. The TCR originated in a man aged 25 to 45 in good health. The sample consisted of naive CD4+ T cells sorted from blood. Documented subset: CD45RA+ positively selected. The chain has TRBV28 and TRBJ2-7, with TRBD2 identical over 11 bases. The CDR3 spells CASRSSGRVPYEQYF. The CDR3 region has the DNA TGTGCCAGCAGAAGTAGCGGGAGGGTCCCCTACGAGCAGTACTTC.